Sequencing of this TCR gamma chain was carried out in a study of gamma-delta chains in newborns, infants, children. Turning to the study itself: Polyclonal expansion of innate γδ T cells after birth follows microbial exposure.

TCRdb reanalysed the reads via CATT. This table has 2,200 or so gamma-chain clones, roughly 30% appearing once. The CDR3 is 10 amino acids. J lost 6 bases, V lost 12 bases, and 8 bases had no gene match. Looked up from germline, CDR1 is GITISATS and CDR2 is ISYDGTV (reference sequence). The receptor was derived from a child who was a newborn, infant or young child, either healthy, febrile or measles-vaccinated (not recorded which). The material sequenced was blood. J is TRGJ1 or TRGJ2 and V is TRGV9. The CDR3 nucleotides read TGTGCCCAGGAAGTTTATAAGAAACTCTTT. It codes for CAQEVYKKLF.